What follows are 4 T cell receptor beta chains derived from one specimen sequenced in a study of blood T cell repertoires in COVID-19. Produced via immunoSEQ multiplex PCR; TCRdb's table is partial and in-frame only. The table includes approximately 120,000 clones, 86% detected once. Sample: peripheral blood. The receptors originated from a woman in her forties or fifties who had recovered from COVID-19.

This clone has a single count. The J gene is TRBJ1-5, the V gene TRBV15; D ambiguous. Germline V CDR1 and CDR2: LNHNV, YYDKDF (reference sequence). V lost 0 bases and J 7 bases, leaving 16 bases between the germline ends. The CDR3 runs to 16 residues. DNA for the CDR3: TGTGCCACCAGCAGAGATACGTATGGGGAGAAGCAGCCCCAGCATTTT. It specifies CATSRDTYGEKQPQHF.

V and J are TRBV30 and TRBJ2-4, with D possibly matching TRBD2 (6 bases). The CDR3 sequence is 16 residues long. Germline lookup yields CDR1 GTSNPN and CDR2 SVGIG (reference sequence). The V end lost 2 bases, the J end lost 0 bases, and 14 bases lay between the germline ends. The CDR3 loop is CAWSTSPGLAKNIQYF. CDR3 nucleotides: TGTGCCTGGAGTACTAGTCCGGGACTAGCCAAAAACATTCAGTACTTC.

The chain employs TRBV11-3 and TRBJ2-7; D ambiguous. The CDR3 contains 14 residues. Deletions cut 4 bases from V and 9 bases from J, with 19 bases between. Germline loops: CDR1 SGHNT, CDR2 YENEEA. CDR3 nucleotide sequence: TGTGCCAGCAGCTCCTATACTGGGCCCGTAGGGCAGTACTTC. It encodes CASSSYTGPVGQYF.

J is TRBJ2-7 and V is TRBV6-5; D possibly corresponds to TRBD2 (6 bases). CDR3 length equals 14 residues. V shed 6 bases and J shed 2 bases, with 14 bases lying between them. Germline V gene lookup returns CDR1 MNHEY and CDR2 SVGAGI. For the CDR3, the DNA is TGTGCCAGCAGGGCGGGACTGGGTACCTACGAGCAGTACTTC. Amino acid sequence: CASRAGLGTYEQYF.